The sequence of this TCR beta chain was determined in a study of T cell changes during pregnancy in multiple sclerosis. CDR1 is MGHRA and CDR2 is YSYEKL in the germline V gene. J gave up 10 bases and V 1 base, and 21 bases lay outside the gene matches. This CDR3 contains 19 residues. Clones were sequenced by immunoSEQ multiplex PCR, and TCRdb holds only the in-frame ones, with some missing. The data hold tens of thousands of clones, with 90% observed a single time. The rearrangement links TRBV4-1 to TRBJ1-4; 7 bases agree with TRBD1. The sample was peripheral blood, taken in the third trimester of pregnancy. This sequence was found in a female donor in good health, enrolled as a control in a pregnancy study. The DNA of the CDR3 is TGCGCCAGCAGCCAAGTAGGACTCAGGACAGGCCCTTTTGAGTCAAAACTGTTTTTT. Its protein is CASSQVGLRTGPFESKLFF.